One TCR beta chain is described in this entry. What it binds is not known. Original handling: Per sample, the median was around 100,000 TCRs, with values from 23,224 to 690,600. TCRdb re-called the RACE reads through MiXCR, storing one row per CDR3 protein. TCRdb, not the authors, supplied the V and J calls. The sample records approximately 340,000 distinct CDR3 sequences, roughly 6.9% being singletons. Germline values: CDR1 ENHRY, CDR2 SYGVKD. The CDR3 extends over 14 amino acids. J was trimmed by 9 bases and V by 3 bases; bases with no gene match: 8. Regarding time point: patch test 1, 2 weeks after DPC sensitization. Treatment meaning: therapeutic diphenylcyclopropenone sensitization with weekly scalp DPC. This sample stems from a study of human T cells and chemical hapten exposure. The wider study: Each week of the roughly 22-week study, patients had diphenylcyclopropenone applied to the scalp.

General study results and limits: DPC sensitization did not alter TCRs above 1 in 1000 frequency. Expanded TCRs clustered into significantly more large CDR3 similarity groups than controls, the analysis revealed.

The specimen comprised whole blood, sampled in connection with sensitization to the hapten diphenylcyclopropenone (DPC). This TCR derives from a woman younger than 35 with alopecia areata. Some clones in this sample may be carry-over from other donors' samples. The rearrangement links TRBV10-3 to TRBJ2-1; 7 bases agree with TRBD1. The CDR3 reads CAISEAGGMGEQFF. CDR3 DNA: TGTGCCATCAGTGAAGCAGGGGGTATGGGTGAGCAGTTCTTC.